This T cell receptor beta chain originates from a study of blood T cell repertoires in COVID-19. Study-wide context: Acute and convalescent COVID-19 samples came from the United States, Italy and Spain.

Using immunoSEQ multiplex PCR, the repertoire was profiled, and TCRdb retains in-frame clones only, with some absent. The data contain roughly 100,000 clones, 60% to 85% of them singletons. V lost 5 bases and J lost 0, with 12 bases in between. The germline V gene encodes CDR1 MDHEN and CDR2 SYDVKM. There are 15 residues in the CDR3. J is TRBJ2-3 and V is TRBV28; no clear D gene. This receptor was taken from an elderly man with COVID-19, enrolled during active disease. The sample taken for sequencing was peripheral blood. In DNA form, the CDR3 reads TGTGCCAGCAGTCCCCCCCACATGAGCACAGATACGCAGTATTTT. Its protein product is CASSPPHMSTDTQYF. The full variable domain, completed using reference TRBV28 and TRBJ2-3, is DVKVTQSSRYLVKRTGEKVFLECVQDMDHENMFWYRQDPGLGLRLIYFSYDVKMKEKGDIPEGYSVSREKKERFSLILESASTNQTSMYLCASSPPHMSTDTQYFGPGTRLTVL.